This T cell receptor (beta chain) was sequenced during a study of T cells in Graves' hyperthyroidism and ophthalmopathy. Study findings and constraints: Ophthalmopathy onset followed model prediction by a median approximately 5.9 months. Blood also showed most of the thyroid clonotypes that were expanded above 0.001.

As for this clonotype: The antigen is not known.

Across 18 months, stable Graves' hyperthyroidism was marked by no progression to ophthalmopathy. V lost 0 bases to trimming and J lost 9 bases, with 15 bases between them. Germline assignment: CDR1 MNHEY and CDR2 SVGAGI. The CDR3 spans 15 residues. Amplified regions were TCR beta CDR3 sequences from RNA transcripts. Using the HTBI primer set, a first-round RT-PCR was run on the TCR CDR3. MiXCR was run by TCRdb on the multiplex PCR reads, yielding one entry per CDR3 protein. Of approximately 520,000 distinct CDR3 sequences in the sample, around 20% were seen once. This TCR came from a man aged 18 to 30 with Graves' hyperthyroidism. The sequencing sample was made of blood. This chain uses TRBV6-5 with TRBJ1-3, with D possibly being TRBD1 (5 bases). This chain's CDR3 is CASSYSPGNEGTIYF. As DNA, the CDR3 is TGTGCCAGCAGTTACTCGCCAGGGAATGAAGGCACCATATATTTT.